Reported below is one TCR beta chain. Its specificity is unknown. The data were taken from a study of regulatory T cells in long-lasting Graves disease. Trimming cost V 5 bases and J 7 bases; bases outside gene matches: 6. Per germline, CDR1 KGHDR and CDR2 SFDVKD. The CDR3 has 14 amino acids. Study observations and caveats: With a few thousand shared public clonotypes, persistent patients exceeded new patients, who shared about a thousand. Under persistent disease, TRBV28, TRBJ1-2 and TRBJ2-5 were used preferentially.

Time point: newly diagnosed GD, antithyroid drugs for less than 3 months. Construction of the TCR library relied on RNA isolated from PBMCs. The authors built TCR beta libraries using iRepertoire HTBI primers and Arm-PCR of CDR3 regions. One entry per CDR3 protein results from TCRdb running MiXCR on the multiplex PCR reads. The table records 420,000 or so distinct CDR3 sequences, about 17% of them present only once. These data are also associated with another study on T cells in Graves' hyperthyroidism and ophthalmopathy.

The chain joins TRBV24-1 to TRBJ2-1, with 8 nucleotides matching TRBD2. The sample here was peripheral blood mononuclear cells (PBMCs), taken at new diagnosis, from a patient treated with antithyroid drugs. The TCR was taken from a woman aged 18-29 years with Graves disease. The CDR3 DNA reads TGTGCCACCAGTGGGCGGGGGGCAAGGAATGAGCAGTTCTTC. Translation: CATSGRGARNEQFF.